Below are 15 T cell receptor beta chains sequenced from a single sample in a study of shared clonotypes between healthy human individuals. Some clones are missing from TCRdb's copy, which holds only in-frame ones; the method was immunoSEQ multiplex PCR. The repertoire holds a few million clones, 92% seen once, with about 0.41% in the top ten. Sample: naive CD4+ T cells from PBMCs. Described subset: CD45RA+ positively selected. The receptors here all came from a man between 18 and 29 years old in good health. Some clones in this sample may be carry-over from other donors' samples.

The chain carries TRBV5-4 and TRBJ1-2; D possibly corresponds to TRBD1 (5 bases). Germline CDR1 and CDR2: SGHNT and YYREEE (reference sequence). V lost 1 base to trimming and J lost 4 bases, with 11 bases between them. The CDR3 runs 14 residues. CDR3 sequence reads: CASSLYRGTYGYTF. The CDR3 bases are TGTGCCAGCAGCTTGTATCGGGGGACCTATGGCTACACCTTC. Complete variable domain (other parts from reference TRBV5-4 and TRBJ1-2): ETGVTQSPTHLIKTRGQQVTLRCSSQSGHNTVSWYQQALGQGPQFIFQYYREEENGRGNFPPRFSGLQFPNYSSELNVNALELDDSALYLCASSLYRGTYGYTFGSGTRLTVV.

The gene calls are TRBV4-3 and TRBJ1-2; 7 nucleotides match TRBD1. The ends lost 3 bases at V and 4 bases at J; junction bases unmatched: 8. The CDR3 is 15 amino acids. CDR1 and CDR2 from the germline V gene are LGHNA and YSLEER. Written as DNA, the CDR3 is TGCGCCAGCAGCCAGCCGGGACAGCCGACCTATGGCTACACCTTC. The encoded protein is CASSQPGQPTYGYTF.

CDR3 loop: CASSSGPNEPNQPQHF. The CDR3 DNA reads TGTGCCAGCAGCTCCGGACCTAACGAACCTAATCAGCCCCAGCATTTT. The chain uses TRBV5-4 and TRBJ1-5; D gene ambiguous. Germline CDR1 SGHNT, CDR2 YYREEE (reference sequence). V lost 3 bases and J lost 4, with 17 bases in between. The CDR3 has 16 amino acids.

This clone showed up just a few times. The same CDR3 arises from other DNA sequences in this sample as well. This chain connects TRBV5-1 to TRBJ1-1; TRBD1 matches at 7 bases. Per germline, CDR1 SGHRS and CDR2 YFSETQ. This CDR3 has 14 amino acids. J gave up 1 base and V 4 bases, and 4 bases lay outside the gene matches. CDR3 in amino acids: CASSDQGGNTEAFF. The CDR3 nucleotides read TGCGCCAGCAGCGATCAGGGGGGGAACACTGAAGCTTTCTTT.

V is TRBV18 and J is TRBJ2-7; D gene uncertain. The ends were cut back, 0 bases at V and 9 bases at J, with 15 bases in the middle. This CDR3 comprises 14 residues. Germline CDR1 KGHSH, CDR2 LQKENI. The CDR3: CASSPPERAARQYF. CDR3 DNA sequence: TGTGCCAGCTCACCACCGGAAAGGGCGGCTCGGCAGTACTTC.

The rearrangement uses TRBV5-4 and TRBJ2-5, with 8 bases aligning to TRBD2. V lost 3 bases to trimming and J lost 5 bases; unmatched junction nucleotides: 6. Looked up from germline, CDR1 is SGHNT and CDR2 is YYREEE (reference sequence). The CDR3 totals 14 residues. The CDR3 DNA follows: TGTGCCAGCAGCTCGGGAGGGCCCGGGGAGACCCAGTACTTC. It codes for CASSSGGPGETQYF.

V usage is TRBV5-1 and J usage is TRBJ2-1; D not resolved. V lost 0 bases to trimming and J lost 7 bases, with 11 bases between them. Per the germline V gene, CDR1 is SGHRS and CDR2 is YFSETQ. The CDR3 totals 14 residues. Written as DNA, the CDR3 is TGCGCCAGCAGCTTGGCCCCCCCGAAGAATGAGCAGTTCTTC. Its protein is CASSLAPPKNEQFF. Complete variable domain (other parts from reference TRBV5-1 and TRBJ2-1): KAGVTQTPRYLIKTRGQQVTLSCSPISGHRSVSWYQQTPGQGLQFLFEYFSETQRNKGNFPGRFSGRQFSNSRSEMNVSTLELGDSALYLCASSLAPPKNEQFFGPGTRLTVL.

The V gene is TRBV10-3, the J gene TRBJ2-2, with D possibly TRBD1 on 6 matching bases. The CDR3 has 15 residues. V lost 8 bases and J 2 bases, leaving 15 bases between the germline ends. The V gene's germline CDR1 is ENHRY and CDR2 SYGVKD. CDR3 sequence reads: CAIGLLDSNTGELFF. Here the CDR3 DNA reads TGTGCCATCGGGTTACTGGACAGTAACACCGGGGAGCTGTTTTTT.

The chain uses TRBV25-1 and TRBJ2-5, with 8 bases fitting TRBD2. The V and J ends lost 7 bases and 4 bases, in that order; junction bases with no gene match: 8. The CDR3 runs 14 residues. Per germline, CDR1 MGHDK and CDR2 SYGVNS. The CDR3 sequence is CASNKAGGRETQYF. In DNA, the CDR3 is TGTGCCAGCAATAAGGCGGGAGGTCGAGAGACCCAGTACTTC.

This chain connects TRBV2 to TRBJ1-1, with a tentative D call TRBD1 (6 bases). With 8 bases removed from V and 7 bases from J, the gap between germline ends came to 17 bases. This CDR3 region has 13 residues. Per germline, CDR1 SNHLY and CDR2 FYNNEI. CDR3 in DNA: TGTGCCAGCCGCGTGACAGGCCCGGGTGAAGCTTTCTTT. This sequence encodes CASRVTGPGEAFF.

This clone was recorded once. The V gene is TRBV4-3, the J gene TRBJ2-6, with 7 nucleotides matching TRBD1. V shed 0 bases and J 0 bases; nucleotides not matched to a gene: 11. This CDR3 has 20 amino acids. CDR1 LGHNA and CDR2 YSLEER come from the germline V gene. CDR3 region: CASSQDPPRQGISGANVLTF. CDR3 nucleotides: TGCGCCAGCAGCCAAGACCCCCCGAGACAGGGAATCTCTGGGGCCAACGTCCTGACTTTC.

V usage is TRBV28 and J usage is TRBJ2-6; maybe TRBD1 (5 bases). CDR1 and CDR2 (germline): MDHEN, SYDVKM. Trimming stripped 6 bases from V and 0 bases from J, with 24 bases between. This CDR3 is built from 20 residues. CDR3 in DNA: TGTGCCAGCAGCTATTCCGGTCCGACAGATGGAGACTCTGGGGCCAACGTCCTGACTTTC. Its translation: CASSYSGPTDGDSGANVLTF.

The rearrangement uses TRBV6-4 and TRBJ2-6; D might be TRBD1 or TRBD2, each matching 7 bases. CDR3 length: 17 residues. Germline V gene data show CDR1 as MRHNA and CDR2 as SNTAGT. V was cut by 3 bases and J by 2 bases, with 14 bases left in between. CDR3 bases: TGTGCCAGCAGTGAACAGGGGAGGGGACCTGGGGCCAACGTCCTGACTTTC. It is translated as CASSEQGRGPGANVLTF.

This chain links TRBV18 with TRBJ1-2, with D tentatively TRBD1 (6 bases). This CDR3 comprises 13 residues. Germline loops: CDR1 KGHSH, CDR2 LQKENI. With 6 bases removed from V and 2 bases from J, the gap between germline ends came to 10 bases. The CDR3: CASSGDKNYGYTF. CDR3 DNA sequence: TGTGCCAGCTCGGGGGACAAGAACTATGGCTACACCTTC. Together with reference TRBV18 and TRBJ1-2, the CDR3 gives the full variable domain: NAGVMQNPRHLVRRRGQEARLRCSPMKGHSHVYWYRQLPEEGLKFMVYLQKENIIDESGMPKERFSAEFPKEGPSILRIQQVVRGDSAAYFCASSGDKNYGYTFGSGTRLTVV.

The chain employs TRBV30 and TRBJ2-3, with D unresolved. CDR3 length equals 11 residues. Trimming shortened V by 1 base and J by 10 bases, and 9 bases separated the two germline ends. The germline CDR1 and CDR2 sequences are GTSNPN and SVGIG (reference sequence). In nucleotides, the CDR3 is TGTGCCTGGAGTGGGTCAGAAGCGCAGTATTTT. This gives the protein CAWSGSEAQYF.